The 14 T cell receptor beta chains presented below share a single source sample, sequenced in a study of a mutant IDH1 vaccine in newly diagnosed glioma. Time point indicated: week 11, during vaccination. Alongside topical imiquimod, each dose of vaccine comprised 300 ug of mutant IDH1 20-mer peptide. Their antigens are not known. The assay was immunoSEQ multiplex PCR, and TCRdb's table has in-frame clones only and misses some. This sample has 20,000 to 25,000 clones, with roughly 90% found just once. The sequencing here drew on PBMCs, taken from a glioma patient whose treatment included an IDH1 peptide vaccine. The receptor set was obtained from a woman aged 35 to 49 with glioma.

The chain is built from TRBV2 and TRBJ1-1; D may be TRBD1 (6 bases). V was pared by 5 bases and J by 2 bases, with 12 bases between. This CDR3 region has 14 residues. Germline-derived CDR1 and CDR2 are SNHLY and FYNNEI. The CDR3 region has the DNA TGTGCCAGCAGTCCCAGGGGCAAAAACACTGAAGCTTTCTTT. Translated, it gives CASSPRGKNTEAFF.

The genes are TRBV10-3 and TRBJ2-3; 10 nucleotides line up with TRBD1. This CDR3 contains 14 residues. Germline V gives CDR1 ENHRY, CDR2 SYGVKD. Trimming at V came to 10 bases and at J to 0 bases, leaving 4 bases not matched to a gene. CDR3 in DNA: TGTGCCAGCAGACAGGGGGCGAGCACAGATACGCAGTATTTT. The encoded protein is CASRQGASTDTQYF.

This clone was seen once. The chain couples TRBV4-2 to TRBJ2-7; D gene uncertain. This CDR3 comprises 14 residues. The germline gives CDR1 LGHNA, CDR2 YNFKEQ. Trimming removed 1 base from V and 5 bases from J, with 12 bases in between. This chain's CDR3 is CASSQASEAHEQYF. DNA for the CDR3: TGTGCCAGCAGCCAAGCGAGTGAGGCCCACGAGCAGTACTTC.

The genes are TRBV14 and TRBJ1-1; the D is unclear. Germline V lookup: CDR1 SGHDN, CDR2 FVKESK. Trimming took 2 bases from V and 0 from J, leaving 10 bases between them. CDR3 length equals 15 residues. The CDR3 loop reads CASSQIEGLNTEAFF. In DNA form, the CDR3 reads TGTGCCAGCAGCCAAATCGAAGGGCTGAACACTGAAGCTTTCTTT. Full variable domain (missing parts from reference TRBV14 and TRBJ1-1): EAGVTQFPSHSVIEKGQTVTLRCDPISGHDNLYWYRRVMGKEIKFLLHFVKESKQDESGMPNNRFLAERTGGTYSTLKVQPAELEDSGVYFCASSQIEGLNTEAFFGQGTRLTVV.

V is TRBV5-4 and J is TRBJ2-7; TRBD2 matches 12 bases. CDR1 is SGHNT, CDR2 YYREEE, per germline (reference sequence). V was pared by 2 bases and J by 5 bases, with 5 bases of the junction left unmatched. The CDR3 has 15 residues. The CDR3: CASSLPTSGSNEQYF. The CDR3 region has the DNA TGTGCCAGCAGCTTACCGACTAGCGGGAGCAACGAGCAGTACTTC. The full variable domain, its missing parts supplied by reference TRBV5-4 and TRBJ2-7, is ETGVTQSPTHLIKTRGQQVTLRCSSQSGHNTVSWYQQALGQGPQFIFQYYREEENGRGNFPPRFSGLQFPNYSSELNVNALELDDSALYLCASSLPTSGSNEQYFGPGTRLTVT.

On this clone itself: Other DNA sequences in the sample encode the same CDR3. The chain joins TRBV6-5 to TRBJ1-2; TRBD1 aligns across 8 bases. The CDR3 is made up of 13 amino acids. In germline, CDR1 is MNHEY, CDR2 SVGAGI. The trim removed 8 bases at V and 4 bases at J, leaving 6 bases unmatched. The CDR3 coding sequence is TGTGCCAGCCGGGCGGGACAGGCCTATGGCTACACCTTC. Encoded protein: CASRAGQAYGYTF.

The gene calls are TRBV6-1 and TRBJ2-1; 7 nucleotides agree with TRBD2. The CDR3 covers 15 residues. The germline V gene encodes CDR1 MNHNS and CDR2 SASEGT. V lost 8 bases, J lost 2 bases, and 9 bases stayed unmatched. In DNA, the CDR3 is TGTGCCAGCTGGATCTCTAGCGGAACCTACAATGAGCAGTTCTTC. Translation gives CASWISSGTYNEQFF.

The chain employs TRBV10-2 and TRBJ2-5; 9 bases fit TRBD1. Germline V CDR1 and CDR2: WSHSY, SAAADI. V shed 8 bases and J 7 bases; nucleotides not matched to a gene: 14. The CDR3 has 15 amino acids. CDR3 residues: CASLRWTGAGGTQYF. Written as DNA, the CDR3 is TGCGCCAGCCTACGCTGGACAGGGGCGGGCGGGACCCAGTACTTC.

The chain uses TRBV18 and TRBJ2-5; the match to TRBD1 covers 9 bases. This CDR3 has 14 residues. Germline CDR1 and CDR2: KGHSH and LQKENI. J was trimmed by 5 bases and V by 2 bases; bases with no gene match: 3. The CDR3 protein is CASSPTGGRETQYF. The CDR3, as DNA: TGTGCCAGCTCACCAACAGGGGGCCGGGAGACCCAGTACTTC.

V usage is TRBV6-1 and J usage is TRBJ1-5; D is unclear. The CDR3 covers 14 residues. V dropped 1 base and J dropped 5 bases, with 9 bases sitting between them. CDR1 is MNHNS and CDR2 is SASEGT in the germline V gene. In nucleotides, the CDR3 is TGTGCCAGCAGTGAAGGGGCAGCGTATCAGCCCCAGCATTTT. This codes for CASSEGAAYQPQHF.

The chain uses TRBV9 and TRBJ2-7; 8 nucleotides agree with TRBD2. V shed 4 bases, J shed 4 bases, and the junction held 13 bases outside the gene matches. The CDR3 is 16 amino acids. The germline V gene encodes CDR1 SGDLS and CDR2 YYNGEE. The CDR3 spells CASSHSGRAGTYEQYF. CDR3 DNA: TGTGCCAGCAGCCACAGCGGGAGAGCCGGAACTTACGAGCAGTACTTC.

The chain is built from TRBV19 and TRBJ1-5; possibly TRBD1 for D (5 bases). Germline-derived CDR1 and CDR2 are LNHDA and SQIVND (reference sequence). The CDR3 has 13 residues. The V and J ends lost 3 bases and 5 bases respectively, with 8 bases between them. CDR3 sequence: CASSIRADQPQHF. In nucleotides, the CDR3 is TGTGCCAGTAGTATCAGGGCAGATCAGCCCCAGCATTTT. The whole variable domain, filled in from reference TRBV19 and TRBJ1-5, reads DGGITQSPKYLFRKEGQNVTLSCEQNLNHDAMYWYRQDPGQGLRLIYYSQIVNDFQKGDIAEGYSVSREKKESFPLTVTSAQKNPTAFYLCASSIRADQPQHFGDGTRLSIL.

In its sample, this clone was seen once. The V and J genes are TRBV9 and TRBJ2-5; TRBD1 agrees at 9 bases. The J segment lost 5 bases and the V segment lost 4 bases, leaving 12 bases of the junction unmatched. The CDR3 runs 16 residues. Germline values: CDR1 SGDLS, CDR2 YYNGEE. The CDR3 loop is CASSPRGQGPVETQYF. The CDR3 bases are TGTGCCAGCAGCCCAAGGGGACAGGGACCGGTTGAGACCCAGTACTTC.

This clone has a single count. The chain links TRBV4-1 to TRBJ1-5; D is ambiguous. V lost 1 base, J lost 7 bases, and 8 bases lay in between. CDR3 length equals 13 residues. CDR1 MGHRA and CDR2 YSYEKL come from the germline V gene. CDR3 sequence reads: CASSQVGNQPQHF. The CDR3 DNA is TGCGCCAGCAGCCAAGTGGGGAACCAGCCCCAGCATTTT.